The rows below give T cell receptor beta chains drawn from one sample of a study of spatial heterogeneity in lung cancer. Using its own MiXCR run on the 5' RACE reads, TCRdb lists one record per CDR3 protein. Of 1,500 to 2,000 distinct CDR3 sequences listed, approximately 7.8% are singletons. This specimen was normal lung tissue next to the tumor, taken at surgery. These receptors all stem from a male donor with early-stage non-small cell lung cancer. CDR3s include the opening cysteine and the closing phenylalanine or tryptophan. The order of the fields is V gene, D gene, J gene, clone size, CDR3 DNA, CDR3 protein. The D gene is left open where the match is weak. Part of the rows lack a size; the others show once, few, many or a class for expanded clones.

>TRBV28|NA|TRBJ2-7|medium-sized
TGTGCCAGCCTCTCGGAGGGGGTAGCGAGACCCTACGAGCAGTACTTC
CASLSEGVARPYEQYF
>TRBV6-6|NA|TRBJ2-5|large
TGTGCCAGCAGTTACGGGGGGGAGACCCAGTACTTC
CASSYGGETQYF
>TRBV19|NA|TRBJ2-4|many
TGTGCCAGTAGTATAGAGGGGTTTACCAAAAACATTCAGTACTTC
CASSIEGFTKNIQYF
>TRBV11-3|NA|TRBJ1-1|many
TGTGCCAGCAGCTCCTACGTGAACACTGAAGCTTTCTTT
CASSSYVNTEAFF
>TRBV19|NA|TRBJ1-3|few
TGTGCCAGTAGTATCCAGGGGTACGGAAACACCATATATTTT
CASSIQGYGNTIYF
>TRBV6-5|TRBD1|TRBJ2-7|NA
TGTGCCAGCAGTTCCCATGACAGGGGGATAGGGCGCGCCTACGAGCAGTACTTC
CASSSHDRGIGRAYEQYF
>TRBV20-1|NA|TRBJ1-6|medium-sized
TGCAGTGCTTCCGGGGGACTGGATTCACCCCTCCACTTT
CSASGGLDSPLHF
>TRBV7-2|NA|TRBJ1-5|NA
TGTGCCAGCAGTAGGGAGAATCAGCCCCAGCATTTT
CASSRENQPQHF
>TRBV5-1|NA|TRBJ1-2|large
TGCGCCAGCAGCTGGGGCGGGACTGACTATGGCTACACCTTC
CASSWGGTDYGYTF
>TRBV7-2|NA|TRBJ2-7|medium-sized
TGTGCCAGCAGCTTGTGGGACACCTCCTACGAGCAGTACTTC
CASSLWDTSYEQYF
>TRBV7-2|NA|TRBJ2-7|medium-sized
TGTGCCAGCAGCTTAGCGGAACTAGGAGGGAACGAGCAGTACTTC
CASSLAELGGNEQYF
>TRBV6-2/TRBV6-3|NA|TRBJ1-2|medium-sized
TGTGCCAGCTCCGAGGGGAGACCGTATGGCTACACCTTC
CASSEGRPYGYTF
>TRBV19|NA|TRBJ2-7|many
TGTGCCAGTAGTCCCGAGGGTCGGGCGGCGAAACTCGAGCAGTACTTC
CASSPEGRAAKLEQYF
>TRBV7-9|TRBD2|TRBJ2-1|NA
TGTGCCAGCAGCTTAGGAGCGGGGGGCTACAATGAGCAGTTCTTC
CASSLGAGGYNEQFF
>TRBV7-2|TRBD2|TRBJ2-1|many
TGTGCCAGCAGCCAAGGACTAGCGGGAGGTAATGAGCAGTTCTTC
CASSQGLAGGNEQFF
>TRBV12-5|NA|TRBJ2-3|NA
TGTGCTAGTGGTTTGAATTGGGCGAGCGGGAGCACAGATACGCAGTATTTT
CASGLNWASGSTDTQYF
>TRBV6-5|NA|TRBJ1-6|medium-sized
TGTGCCAGCGGGCCCTATTCACCCCTCCACTTT
CASGPYSPLHF